The present TCR beta chain was sequenced within a study of blood T cell repertoires in COVID-19 (dated by TCRdb to about 2020). With regard to the full study: Samples from collaborators originated in the United States, Italy and Spain and spanned both the acute and convalescent phases of COVID-19. Nearly every sample came with metadata listing a de-identified subject ID, COVID-19 status, age in years and sex. Samples were obtained from the ongoing ImmuneRACE study (first 160 participants) and from about 1,300 subjects provided by 6 global collaborators. The material from the prospective study consisted of cDNA or gDNA derived from T cells, B-cell-depleted T cells, or PBMCs. The repertoires were released in a freely available public database intended as a resource for research on the immune response to SARS-CoV-2. Where HLA class I and class II types were available, the types were taken from metadata supplied by the sample provider, not from assay-based typing. Deeply sampled blood TCRbeta repertoires from subjects exposed to, actively infected with, or recovered from COVID-19 were included in the dataset.

The germline V and J ends show losses of 3 bases and 6 bases respectively, and no gene match explains 7 bases of the junction. From the germline V gene, CDR1 is SGDLS and CDR2 is YYNGEE. The CDR3 covers 16 residues, taking in both the cysteine and the phenylalanine. The kept DNA is CDR3 alone, 48 bases in frame from the first base. The paper as a whole reports these results and caveats: How much clinical and demographic metadata was included differed by source and by participant, and the metadata was provided uncurated.

TCRbeta CDR3 regions were amplified from genomic DNA by means of the immunoSEQ Assay, a bias-controlled multiplex PCR. The study's processing was this. Within the assay, amplification of reference gene primers was used to estimate how many nucleated cells each sample contained. To quantify the absolute abundance of each unique TCRbeta CDR3 rearrangement, sequence reads were collapsed and filtered. Productive Simpson clonality was computed per sample as the square root of Simpson's diversity index over productive rearrangements. Held by TCRdb, this immuneACCESS table contains in-frame sequences only and omits some clones. Under half of the omission traces to an unresolved V gene where checked; the cause of the rest is unknown. That table gives V, J and clone size, and the DNA gave D and trimming. Across this sample there are about 220,000 clones, with roughly nine tenths seen only once. Under 3% of the sample is in the top ten clones.

Turning to this clone: Its antigen target is currently unknown. No base quality information exists; no much larger clone differs at one position.

In the prospective study, participants were roughly 18 to 100 years old, resided in about two dozen geographic areas of the United States, and were enrolled through a virtual design. In the prospective study, cohorts were assigned on the basis of participant-reported clinical history obtained from a screening survey and a study questionnaire. ImmuneRACE Cohort 3 recovered participants were defined by two consecutive negative NP/OP PCR tests, healthcare professional clearance, or symptom resolution. In the prospective study, whole blood, serum and a nasopharyngeal or oropharyngeal swab were collected from each participant by mobile phlebotomists. Over a roughly 2-month period, participants in the prospective study had the option of providing additional blood draws and questionnaires. Before DNA extraction, blood samples from the prospective study were shipped at room temperature or frozen.

Sequencing was done on a sample of PBMCs or T cells enriched from blood (not recorded which). The TCR was taken from a woman in her twenties or thirties who had recovered from COVID-19. Recombination connected TRBV9 to TRBJ2-4; the junction holds 12 bases that match TRBD2. Here is the DNA: TGTGCCAGCAGCGATCCGACTAGCGGGGGCTTAAACATTCAGTACTTC. It codes for CASSDPTSGGLNIQYF.